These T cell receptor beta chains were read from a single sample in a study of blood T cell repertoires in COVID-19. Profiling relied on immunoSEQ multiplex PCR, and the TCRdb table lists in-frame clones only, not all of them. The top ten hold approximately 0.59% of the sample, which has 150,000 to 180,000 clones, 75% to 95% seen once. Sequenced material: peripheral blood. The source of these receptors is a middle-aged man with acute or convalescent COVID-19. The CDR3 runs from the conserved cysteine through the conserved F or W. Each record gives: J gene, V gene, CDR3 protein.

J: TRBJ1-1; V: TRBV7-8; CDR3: CASSLVLANTEAFF
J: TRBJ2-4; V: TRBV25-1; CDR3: CASSDGQARGEAKNIQYF
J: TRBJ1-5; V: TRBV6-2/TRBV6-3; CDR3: CASSFLRRNQPQHF
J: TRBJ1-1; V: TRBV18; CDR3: CASSQWDRWNTEAFF
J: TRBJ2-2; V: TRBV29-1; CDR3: CSVELIAGGIAGELFF
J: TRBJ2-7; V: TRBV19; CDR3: CASSPGTSGSYEQYF
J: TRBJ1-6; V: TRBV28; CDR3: CASSPTGVDSYNSPLHF
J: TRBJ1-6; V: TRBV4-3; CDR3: CASSQDRPGFRSDSPLHF
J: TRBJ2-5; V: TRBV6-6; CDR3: CAVRGGARETQYF
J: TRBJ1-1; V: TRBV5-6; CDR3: CASSLGQTLNTEAFF
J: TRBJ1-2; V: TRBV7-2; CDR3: CASSWDISRGYTF
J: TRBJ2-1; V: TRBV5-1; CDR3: CASRRTERNEQFF
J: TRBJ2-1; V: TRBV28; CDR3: CASSFLAGVHEQFF
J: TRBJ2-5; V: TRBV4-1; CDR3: CASSPSGGGETQYF
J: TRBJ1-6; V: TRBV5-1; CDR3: CASSLETGGRRSYNSPLHF
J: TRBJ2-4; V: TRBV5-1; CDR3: CASSSFVTGKNIQYF
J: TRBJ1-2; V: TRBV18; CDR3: CASSPSSILGGYTF
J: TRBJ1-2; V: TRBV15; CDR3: CATSRDRQGASNYGYTF
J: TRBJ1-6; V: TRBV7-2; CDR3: CASSLIVGQTYNSPLHF
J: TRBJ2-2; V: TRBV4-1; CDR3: CASSQAYTGELFF
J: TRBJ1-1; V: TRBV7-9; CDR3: CASSWDKNTEAFF
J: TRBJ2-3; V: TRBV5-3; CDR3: CAGPSGGTQYF
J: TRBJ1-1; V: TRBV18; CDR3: CASSALDSAGLAFF
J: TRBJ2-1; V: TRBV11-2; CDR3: CASSSAIAGGRVNEQFF
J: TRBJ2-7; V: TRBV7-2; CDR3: CASSLEGGYEQYF
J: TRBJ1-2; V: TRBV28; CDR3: CASRQGAYGYTF
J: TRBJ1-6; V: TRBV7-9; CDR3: CASSMIGTGLSPLHF
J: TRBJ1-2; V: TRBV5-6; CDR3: CASSLGQVVDGYTF
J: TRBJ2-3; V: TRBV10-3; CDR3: CATGTSGTSDTQYF
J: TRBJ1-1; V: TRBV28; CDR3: CASISLGEGRSEAFF
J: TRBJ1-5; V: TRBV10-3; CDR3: CAIRTGEGQPQHF
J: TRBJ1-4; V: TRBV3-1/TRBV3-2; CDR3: CASSLGSGGEKLFF
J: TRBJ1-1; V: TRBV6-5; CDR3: CASSSGLNTEAFF
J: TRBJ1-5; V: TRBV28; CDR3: CASSLAAGNQPQHF
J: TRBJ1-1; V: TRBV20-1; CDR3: CSAYRDTEAFF
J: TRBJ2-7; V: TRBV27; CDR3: CASRLAGGPVEQYF
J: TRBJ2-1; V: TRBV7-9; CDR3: CASSLARRLAGSWEQFF
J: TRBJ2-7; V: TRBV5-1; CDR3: CASRGGPHEQYF
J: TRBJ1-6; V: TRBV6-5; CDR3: CASRIGQGPNSPLHF
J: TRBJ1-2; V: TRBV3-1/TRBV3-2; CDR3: CASSRTGKGYGYTF
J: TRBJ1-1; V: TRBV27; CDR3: CASRTGYRTEAFF
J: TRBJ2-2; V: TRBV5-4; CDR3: CASSPGLAGAFGGELFF